The 28 T cell receptor beta chains listed next were all sequenced from one sample in a study of T-cell reconstitution after alpha-beta-depleted transplantation in children. Library preparation (for TCRbeta) was performed with unique molecular identifiers. TCRdb recomputed calls from the PCR reads with MiXCR, one row per CDR3 protein. The table shows 190,000 or so distinct CDR3 sequences, with 6.5% to 7.5% occurring only once. Specimen: PBMCs from the stem cell graft donor, collected from the stem cell graft. These receptors were taken from a human donor who donated a stem cell graft to a child with Wiskott-Aldrich syndrome.

This clonotype was counted a few times. V is TRBV20-1 and J is TRBJ2-2, with a weak D call TRBD2 (5 bases). Germline V lookup: CDR1 DFQATT, CDR2 SNEGSKA (reference sequence). The ends were cut back, 6 bases at V and 9 bases at J, with 14 bases in the middle. CDR3 size: 12 residues. In DNA, the CDR3 is TGCAGTGCCCATCCCCCCGGGAGGGAGCTGTTTTTT. Translating it yields CSAHPPGRELFF.

This clonotype occurred a few times. The V gene is TRBV7-2, the J gene TRBJ2-7, with 7 bases fitting TRBD1. CDR1 is SGHTA, CDR2 FQGNSA, per germline. Losses at the gene ends were 5 bases for V and 2 bases for J; bases not matched to a gene: 9. The CDR3 has 15 residues. The CDR3 nucleotides read TGTGCCAGCAGCGCCGGACAGGTTCCCACCTACGAGCAGTACTTC. It codes for CASSAGQVPTYEQYF.

This rearrangement joins TRBV30 to TRBJ2-6; D gene uncertain. Germline loops: CDR1 GTSNPN, CDR2 SVGIG (reference sequence). This CDR3 is 13 amino acids long. The ends were cut back, 3 bases at V and 0 bases at J, with 3 bases in the middle. In DNA form, the CDR3 reads TGTGCCTGGAGCTACTCTGGGGCCAACGTCCTGACTTTC. Translated: CAWSYSGANVLTF.

This clonotype was seen only a few times. The V call is TRBV11-2, the J call TRBJ2-7, with TRBD2 matching over 13 bases. The CDR3 loop spans 22 amino acids. The V gene's germline CDR1 is SGHAT and CDR2 FQNNGV. Trimming took 2 bases from V and 3 from J; bases not matched to a gene: 22. In DNA, the CDR3 is TGTGCCAGCAGCTTATATATTGGTGGTGGGACTAGCGGGGATCTAGGTTACTACGAGCAGTACTTC. It specifies CASSLYIGGGTSGDLGYYEQYF.

This clonotype occurred many times. The chain combines TRBV15 with TRBJ2-2, with D possibly being TRBD1 (6 bases). The CDR3 sequence is 12 residues long. Germline CDR1 reads LNHNV; CDR2 reads YYDKDF (reference sequence). V was trimmed by 3 bases and J by 8 bases, leaving 7 bases between them. Here the CDR3 DNA reads TGTGCCACCAGCAGCGACAGGGGGGAGCTGTTTTTT. This codes for CATSSDRGELFF.

In this sample, this clonotype turned up many times. This rearrangement joins TRBV6-5 to TRBJ2-5; 15 nucleotides align to TRBD2. V dropped 0 bases and J dropped 3; count of bases not matched to a gene: 2. The germline V gene encodes CDR1 MNHEY and CDR2 SVGAGI. The CDR3 has 17 residues. The CDR3 protein is CASSYSGTSGRKETQYF. CDR3 nucleotides: TGTGCCAGCAGTTACTCAGGGACTAGCGGGAGGAAAGAGACCCAGTACTTC.

The gene calls are TRBV18 and TRBJ1-2; D unclear. Per the germline V gene, CDR1 is KGHSH and CDR2 is LQKENI. V lost 6 bases and J 3 bases, leaving 17 bases between the germline ends. The CDR3 has 15 amino acids. CDR3 sequence reads: CASSSRQSTDYGYTF. As DNA, the CDR3 is TGTGCCAGCTCTTCACGGCAGTCAACCGACTATGGCTACACCTTC.

In its sample, this clonotype was seen many times. The rearrangement uses TRBV20-1 and TRBJ1-1; tentatively, D is TRBD1 (6 bases). V was shortened by 7 bases and J by 1 base, with 13 bases between the two germline ends. The CDR3 covers 13 residues. From germline, CDR1 is DFQATT and CDR2 SNEGSKA (reference sequence). CDR3 in DNA: TGCAGTGTCACTAAGGGGGGGAACACTGAAGCTTTCTTT. Translated: CSVTKGGNTEAFF.

The genes are TRBV2 and TRBJ2-3, with D unresolved. Trimming cost V 6 bases and J 0 bases, with 7 bases left between them. Germline CDR1 reads SNHLY; CDR2 reads FYNNEI. This CDR3 region has 13 residues. The CDR3 bases are TGTGCCAGCAGGAGGCTAAGCACAGATACGCAGTATTTT. Amino acid sequence: CASRRLSTDTQYF.

In DNA form, the CDR3 reads TGCGCCAGCAGCCCGGGGAACGGTTACGAGCAGTACTTC. Translation: CASSPGNGYEQYF. This chain uses TRBV5-1 with TRBJ2-7, with a possible D match to TRBD2 (5 bases). The V and J ends lost 4 bases and 4 bases respectively, with 12 bases between them. There are 13 residues in the CDR3. The germline V gene encodes CDR1 SGHRS and CDR2 YFSETQ.

The V gene is TRBV27, the J gene TRBJ1-6; D is uncertain. CDR1 is MNHEY, CDR2 SMNVEV, per germline (reference sequence). V was cut by 4 bases and J by 0 bases, with 13 bases left in between. There are 17 residues in the CDR3. The CDR3 DNA is TGTGCCAGCAGTTCAAATGTTAGGGTCTCCTATAATTCACCCCTCCACTTT. Amino acid sequence: CASSSNVRVSYNSPLHF.

This clonotype was picked up many times. The chain combines TRBV9 with TRBJ2-7, with D perhaps TRBD1 (5 bases). Germline V gene sequence: CDR1 SGDLS, CDR2 YYNGEE. The CDR3 covers 13 residues. Trimming stripped 4 bases from V and 5 bases from J, with 13 bases between. The CDR3, as DNA: TGTGCCAGCAGCACAGGACCGACTCACGAGCAGTACTTC. This gives the protein CASSTGPTHEQYF.

The chain couples TRBV21-1 to TRBJ1-4; the D call of TRBD1 is as the table states it, not checked on the DNA. TRBV21-1 is marked as a pseudogene. CDR3 length equals 11 residues. CDR3: CASKRQGKLFF. The CDR3 DNA reads as TGTGCCAGCAAGCGTCAGGGAAAACTGTTTTTT.

At least ten counts were recorded for this clonotype. The J gene is TRBJ2-2, the V gene TRBV2; the D gene is possibly TRBD1 (6 bases). The CDR3 loop spans 13 amino acids. Germline values: CDR1 SNHLY, CDR2 FYNNEI. V dropped 3 bases and J dropped 7 bases, with 9 bases sitting between them. The CDR3 here is CASSDRGGGELFF. Written as DNA, the CDR3 is TGTGCCAGCAGTGACAGGGGCGGCGGGGAGCTGTTTTTT.

In its sample, this clonotype was seen many times. The chain has TRBV7-9 and TRBJ2-6, with D maybe TRBD1 (5 bases). The CDR3 sequence is 16 residues long. The germline CDR1 and CDR2 sequences are SEHNR and FQNEAQ (reference sequence). V shed 6 bases and J shed 0 bases, with 12 bases lying between them. The CDR3 sequence is CASSRRQHSGANVLTF. DNA of the CDR3: TGTGCCAGCAGTCGTAGACAGCACTCTGGGGCCAACGTCCTGACTTTC.

Ten or more counts support this clonotype. The chain combines TRBV4-3 with TRBJ1-5; TRBD1 aligns across 8 bases. The trim removed 4 bases at V and 6 bases at J, leaving 11 bases unmatched. The CDR3 loop spans 16 amino acids. The germline CDR1 and CDR2 sequences are LGHNA and YSLEER. The CDR3 is CASSRVHDRGFQPQHF. As DNA, the CDR3 is TGCGCCAGCAGCCGCGTACACGACAGGGGATTTCAGCCCCAGCATTTT.

This clonotype has just a few counts. The V gene is TRBV7-9, the J gene TRBJ2-1; TRBD1 matches 9 bases. Germline V gives CDR1 SEHNR, CDR2 FQNEAQ (reference sequence). The junction had 9 bases not matched to a gene; V was cut back by 5 bases and J by 7 bases. The CDR3 spans 15 residues. The CDR3 coding sequence is TGTGCCAGCAGCATCCCGGGACAGGGTAGGAATGAGCAGTTCTTC. Translated: CASSIPGQGRNEQFF.

CDR3 sequence: CASSRGYGTEAFF. The CDR3 coding sequence is TGTGCCAGCAGTCGGGGGTATGGCACTGAAGCTTTCTTT. This chain uses TRBV7-2 with TRBJ1-1, with a tentative D call TRBD1 (5 bases). The CDR3 totals 13 residues. CDR1 and CDR2 from the germline V gene are SGHTA and FQGNSA. The V end lost 6 bases, the J end lost 4 bases, and 12 bases lay between the germline ends.

Only a few counts were recorded for this clonotype. The chain recombines TRBV15 with TRBJ1-6; a possible D gene is TRBD1 (5 bases). The V gene lost 1 base and the J gene lost 5 bases, with 6 bases spanning the gap. Per germline, CDR1 LNHNV and CDR2 YYDKDF (reference sequence). The CDR3 length is 14 residues. The CDR3 region has the DNA TGTGCCACCAGCAGAGCAGGGAATAATTCACCCCTCCACTTT. Amino acids: CATSRAGNNSPLHF.

This clonotype was seen ten or more times. As DNA, the CDR3 is TGTGCCAGCAGGCCGGCGGTCGGGTACTACACCTTC. Encoded protein: CASRPAVGYYTF. The rearrangement uses TRBV12-3 or TRBV12-4 and TRBJ1-2; D is unresolved. The length of the CDR3 is 12 residues. V was pared by 6 bases and J by 10 bases, with 15 bases between.

Ten or more counts support this clonotype. The chain uses TRBV2 and TRBJ2-7, with D maybe TRBD1 (6 bases). From germline, CDR1 is SNHLY and CDR2 FYNNEI. The CDR3 consists of 14 residues. V was cut by 5 bases and J by 4 bases, with 15 bases left in between. In nucleotides, the CDR3 is TGTGCCAGCAGTCCCGGGACACCTCGATACGAGCAGTACTTC. Residues: CASSPGTPRYEQYF.

This clonotype was found many times. The chain employs TRBV10-1 and TRBJ2-2; a possible D gene is TRBD1 (6 bases). Trimming pared 6 bases from V and 5 bases from J, leaving 19 bases between. The CDR3 loop spans 16 amino acids. CDR1 and CDR2 from the germline V gene are WNHNN and SYGVQD (reference sequence). The CDR3 DNA reads TGCGCCAGCAGCACCGCATCCGGGACACGTACCGGGGAGCTGTTTTTT. This translates into CASSTASGTRTGELFF.

The V gene is TRBV5-1, the J gene TRBJ2-7; no clear D gene. Trimming left V 0 bases short and J 5 bases short, with 18 bases between. The length of the CDR3 is 16 residues. Germline V lookup: CDR1 SGHRS, CDR2 YFSETQ. The CDR3 DNA reads as TGCGCCAGCAGCTTGGGGGCGGACCAGCATGGGGACGAGCAGTACTTC. It yields the protein CASSLGADQHGDEQYF.

Remarks on this clonotype: It may be a read error: a sequence one base away is much more abundant. The J gene is TRBJ2-4, the V gene TRBV3-1; TRBD2 agrees at 7 bases. This CDR3 region has 16 residues. Germline CDR1 and CDR2: LGHDT and YNNKEL (reference sequence). CDR3 coding DNA: TGTGCCTGCAGCCAGCACGGGGAGGGGACCAAAAACATTCAGTACTTC. Its translation is CACSQHGEGTKNIQYF.

This clonotype was seen ten or more times. The chain links TRBV10-2 to TRBJ2-4; no reliable D call. CDR1 WSHSY and CDR2 SAAADI come from the germline V gene. Trimming pared 4 bases from V and 1 base from J, leaving 14 bases between. The CDR3 length is 16 residues. CDR3 nucleotides: TGCGCCAGCAGTGTCTCCCCACCCGCTGCCAAAAACATTCAGTACTTC. Its protein product is CASSVSPPAAKNIQYF.

The chain joins TRBV18 to TRBJ1-5, with a tentative D call TRBD1 (5 bases). V was pared by 4 bases and J by 11 bases, with 18 bases between. The CDR3 has 14 amino acids. Germline V gene lookup returns CDR1 KGHSH and CDR2 LQKENI. For the CDR3, the DNA is TGTGCCAGCTCACGTAGTGGGGGATTGGAAGCCCAGCATTTT. Translation: CASSRSGGLEAQHF.

This clonotype was picked up many times. The rearrangement uses TRBV12-3 or TRBV12-4 and TRBJ2-7; D may be TRBD2 (6 bases). The CDR3 has 11 amino acids. V was clipped by 5 bases and J by 5 bases, with 7 bases between them. CDR3: CASSRGNEQYF. The CDR3 bases are TGTGCCAGCAGTCGCGGGAACGAGCAGTACTTC.

The rearrangement uses TRBV19 and TRBJ1-2, with D perhaps matching TRBD1 (5 bases). The CDR3 is 13 residues long. Per the germline V gene, CDR1 is LNHDA and CDR2 is SQIVND (reference sequence). V was cut by 7 bases and J by 3 bases, with 12 bases left in between. CDR3 residues: CASNPTADYGYTF. CDR3 DNA sequence: TGTGCCAGTAACCCGACAGCCGACTATGGCTACACCTTC. The full variable domain, in which reference TRBV19 and TRBJ1-2 provide the parts outside the CDR3, is DGGITQSPKYLFRKEGQNVTLSCEQNLNHDAMYWYRQDPGQGLRLIYYSQIVNDFQKGDIAEGYSVSREKKESFPLTVTSAQKNPTAFYLCASNPTADYGYTFGSGTRLTVV.